This T cell receptor (beta chain) was identified in a study of T cells after posttransplantation cyclophosphamide. Regarding the study as a whole: Donor CD8+ memory clones often dominated recipient blood repertoires at later times. Tissue-infiltrating T cells from skin or gut overlapped little with blood T cells.

Profiled with immunoSEQ multiplex PCR; TCRdb holds only in-frame clones, not every one. The repertoire holds some 61,000 clones, with around 93% as singletons. Germline V gene sequence: CDR1 LGHNA, CDR2 YSLEER. V lost 1 base to trimming and J lost 0 bases, with 13 bases between them. The CDR3 spans 17 residues. The related graft donor's blood sample was taken on the day of bone marrow donation. A remark on this clone: Its antigen remains unknown.

Sequencing input: PBMCs. The V gene is TRBV4-3, the J gene TRBJ1-3; maybe TRBD1 (5 bases). The clonotype originates from a woman in her 30s in good health and a related stem cell transplant donor. In DNA form, the CDR3 reads TGCGCCAGCAGCCAAGCAGTCCCGGGGGACTCTGGAAACACCATATATTTT. This gives the protein CASSQAVPGDSGNTIYF.